This T cell receptor beta chain originates from a study of T-cell memory formation after mild COVID-19. General study findings and limits: Whereas later expanders leaned CD4+, clones contracting day 15 to 85 showed a balanced CD4/CD8 makeup. Mainly CM and EM harbored the contracting CD4+ clones; mainly EMRA harbored the CD8+ ones.

TCRdb itself ran the 5' RACE reads through MiXCR, one entry per CDR3 protein. The table lists 450,000 or so distinct CDR3 sequences, around 27% of them singletons. V was cut by 7 bases and J by 3 bases, with 16 bases left in between. This CDR3 has 14 residues. This clonotype was recorded a few times. The antigen remains undetermined. The chain recombines TRBV12-3 or TRBV12-4 with TRBJ2-7; D ambiguous. Sequencing was carried out using PBMCs or a T cell subset sorted from them (not recorded which). The TCR originated in an adult woman who had mild COVID-19 (a few samples of this study predate the infection). Cell type and time point are not known. CDR3 region: CASTDFSQFYEQYF. The CDR3 DNA reads as TGTGCCAGCACCGACTTCTCCCAATTCTACGAGCAGTACTTC.